This T cell receptor (beta chain) emerged from a study of T cell repertoires in cytomegalovirus infection. Whole-study context: The public TCR beta signatures pointed to both CMV infection and matching HLA type.

General study findings and limits: Based on cumulative public TCR beta family frequency, carriers of CMV plus the relevant HLA were identified. What dominated the ex vivo response were HLA-C-restricted CMV-specific TCR beta clonotypes.

J lost 16 bases, V lost 4 bases, and 12 bases had no gene match. Germline CDR1 SEHNR, CDR2 FQNEAQ (reference sequence). The CDR3 runs to 13 residues. This clonotype was detected only a few times. Antigen: not known. MiXCR was run by TCRdb on the reads, yielding one entry per CDR3 protein. The table includes around 740,000 distinct CDR3 sequences, 35% detected once. This clonotype originated in a human donor in good health (CMV status not recorded). Some clones in this sample may be carry-over from other donors' samples. V and J are TRBV7-9 and TRBJ2-1; TRBD2 matches 8 bases. The sequenced sample consisted of PBMCs. CDR3 DNA sequence: TGTGCCAGCAGCTCCCCTATTGCGGGAGGAGGATTCTTC. Residues: CASSSPIAGGGFF.